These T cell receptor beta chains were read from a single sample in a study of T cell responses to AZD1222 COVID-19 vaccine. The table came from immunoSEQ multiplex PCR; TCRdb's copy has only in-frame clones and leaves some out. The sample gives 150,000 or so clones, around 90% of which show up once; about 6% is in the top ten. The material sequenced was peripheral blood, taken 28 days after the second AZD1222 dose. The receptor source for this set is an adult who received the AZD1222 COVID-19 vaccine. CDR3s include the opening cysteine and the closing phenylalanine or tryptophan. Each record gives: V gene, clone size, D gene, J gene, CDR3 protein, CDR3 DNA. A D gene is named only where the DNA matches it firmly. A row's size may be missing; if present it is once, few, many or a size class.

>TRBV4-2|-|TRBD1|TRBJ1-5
CASSQIPPRRQGRKNPPQHF
TGTGCCAGCAGCCAAATCCCCCCCCGACGACAGGGCCGAAAGAATCCGCCCCAGCATTTT
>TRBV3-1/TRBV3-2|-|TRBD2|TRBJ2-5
CASSRIAGAETQYF
TGTGCCAGCAGCCGAATAGCGGGAGCGGAGACCCAGTACTTC
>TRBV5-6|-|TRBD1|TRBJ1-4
CASSKAGGPNEKLFF
TGTGCCAGCAGCAAAGCAGGGGGCCCTAATGAAAAACTGTTTTTT
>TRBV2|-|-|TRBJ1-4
CASSETTVLNEKLFF
TGTGCCAGCAGTGAAACCACCGTGCTAAATGAAAAACTGTTTTTT
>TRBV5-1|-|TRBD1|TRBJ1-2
CASSPGQVYGYTF
TGCGCCAGCAGCCCGGGACAGGTCTATGGCTACACCTTC
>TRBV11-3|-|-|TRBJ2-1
CASSLNAVNNEQFF
TGTGCCAGCAGCTTAAATGCAGTCAACAATGAGCAGTTCTTC
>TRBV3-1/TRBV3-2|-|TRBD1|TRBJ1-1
CASSLDRGRTEAFF
TGTGCCAGCAGTCTGGACAGGGGAAGGACTGAAGCTTTCTTT
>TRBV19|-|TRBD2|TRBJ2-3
CASSIGAGGTDTQYF
TGTGCCAGTAGTATTGGGGCGGGAGGCACAGATACGCAGTATTTT
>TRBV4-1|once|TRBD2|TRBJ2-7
CASSHALAGGRDYEQYF
TGCGCCAGCAGCCACGCACTAGCGGGAGGTAGGGACTACGAGCAGTACTTC
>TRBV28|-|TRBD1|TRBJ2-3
CASSFDLHGTGVSQNTQYF
TGTGCCAGCAGTTTCGATCTACACGGGACAGGGGTATCACAGAATACGCAGTATTTT
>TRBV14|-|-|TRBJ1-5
CASSQEGNLPQHF
TGTGCCAGCAGCCAAGAGGGTAACTTACCCCAGCATTTT
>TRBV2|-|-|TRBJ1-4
CASSPSGATNEKLFF
TGTGCCAGCAGTCCCTCCGGGGCAACTAATGAAAAACTGTTTTTT
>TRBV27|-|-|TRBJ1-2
CASSLTRQAIPYGYTF
TGTGCCAGCAGTTTAACTCGACAGGCGATACCCTATGGCTACACCTTC
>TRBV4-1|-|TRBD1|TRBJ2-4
CASSQEPGQTVVAKNIQYF
TGCGCCAGCAGCCAAGAACCGGGACAGACTGTTGTAGCCAAAAACATTCAGTACTTC
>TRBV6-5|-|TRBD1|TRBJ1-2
CASSLRGQGIYGYTF
TGTGCCAGCAGTCTCAGGGGGCAGGGTATCTATGGCTACACCTTC
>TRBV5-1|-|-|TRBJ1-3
CASSSDSTGNTIYF
TGCGCCAGCAGCAGCGACAGCACTGGAAACACCATATATTTT
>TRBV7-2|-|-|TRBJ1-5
CASSSEAGPNQPQHF
TGTGCCAGCAGCTCCGAGGCAGGGCCCAATCAGCCCCAGCATTTT
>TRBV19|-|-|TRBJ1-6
CASSMGIGQLNSPLHF
TGTGCCAGTAGTATGGGAATCGGACAGCTGAATTCACCCCTCCACTTT
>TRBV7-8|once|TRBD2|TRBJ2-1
CASSFSGRASWNEQFF
TGTGCCAGCAGCTTCAGCGGGAGGGCCTCATGGAATGAGCAGTTCTTC
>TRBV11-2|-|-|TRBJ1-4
CASSLEDSTSNEKLFF
TGTGCCAGCAGCTTAGAGGACAGTACCTCGAATGAAAAACTGTTTTTT
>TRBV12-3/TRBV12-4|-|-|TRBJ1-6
CASSYGGNSPLHF
TGTGCCAGCAGTTACGGGGGTAATTCACCCCTCCACTTT
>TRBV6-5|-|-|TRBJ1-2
CASNQGANYGYTF
TGTGCCAGCAACCAGGGAGCTAACTATGGCTACACCTTC
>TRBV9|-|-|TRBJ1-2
CASSVRGGYGYTF
TGTGCCAGCAGCGTCAGGGGAGGCTATGGCTACACCTTC
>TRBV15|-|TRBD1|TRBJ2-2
CATSGAGQGAPGELFF
TGTGCCACCAGCGGGGCGGGACAGGGGGCTCCCGGGGAGCTGTTTTTT
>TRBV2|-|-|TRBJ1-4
CASSRDSTNEKLFF
TGTGCCAGCAGTCGAGACAGCACTAATGAAAAACTGTTTTTT
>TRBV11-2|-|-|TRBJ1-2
CASSLEAYGYTF
TGTGCCAGCAGCTTAGAAGCTTATGGCTACACCTTC
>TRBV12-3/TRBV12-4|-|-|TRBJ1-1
CASSLGGITEAFF
TGTGCCAGCTCCCTCGGGGGGATAACTGAAGCTTTCTTT
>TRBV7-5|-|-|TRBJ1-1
CARSLRLQGEAFF
TGTGCCAGAAGCTTAAGGCTCCAGGGGGAAGCTTTCTTT
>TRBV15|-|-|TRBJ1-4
CATSRDKVPEKLFF
TGTGCCACCAGCAGAGATAAAGTCCCTGAAAAACTGTTTTTT
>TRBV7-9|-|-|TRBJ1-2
CASSLGSAGVGYGYTF
TGTGCCAGCAGCTTAGGTTCGGCAGGGGTGGGCTATGGCTACACCTTC
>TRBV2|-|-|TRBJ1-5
CASSEYRGNQPQHF
TGTGCCAGCAGTGAATACAGGGGCAATCAGCCCCAGCATTTT
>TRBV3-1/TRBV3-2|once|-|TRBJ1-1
CASSQGFNTEAFF
TGTGCCAGCAGCCAGGGATTTAACACTGAAGCTTTCTTT
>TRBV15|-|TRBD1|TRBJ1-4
CATSRGETGRTNEKLFF
TGTGCCACCAGCAGAGGGGAGACAGGGCGCACTAATGAAAAACTGTTTTTT